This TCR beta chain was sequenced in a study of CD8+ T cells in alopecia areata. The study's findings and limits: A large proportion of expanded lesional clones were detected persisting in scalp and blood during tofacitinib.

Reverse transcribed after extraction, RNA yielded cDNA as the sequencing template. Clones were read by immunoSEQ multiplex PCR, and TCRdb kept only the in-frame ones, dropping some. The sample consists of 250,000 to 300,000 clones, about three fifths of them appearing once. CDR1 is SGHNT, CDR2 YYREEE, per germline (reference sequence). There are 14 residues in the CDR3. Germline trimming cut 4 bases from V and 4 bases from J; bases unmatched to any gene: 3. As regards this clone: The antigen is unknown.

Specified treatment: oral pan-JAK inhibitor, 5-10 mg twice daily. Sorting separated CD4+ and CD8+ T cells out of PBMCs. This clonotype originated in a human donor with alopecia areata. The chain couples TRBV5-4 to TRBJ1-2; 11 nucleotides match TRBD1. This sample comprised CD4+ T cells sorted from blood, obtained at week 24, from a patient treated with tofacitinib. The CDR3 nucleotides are TGTGCCAGCAGCGGGGACAGGGGGGGCTATGGCTACACCTTC. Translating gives CASSGDRGGYGYTF.